The 21 T cell receptor beta chains below come from one sample, sequenced in a study of blood T cells in healthy people across ages. Then a second PCR, running roughly 7 to 11 cycles, was carried out with a sample-barcoded 5' primer and a J-beta primer mix. Each CDR3 protein is one row after TCRdb ran MiXCR on the 5' RACE reads. The repertoire holds approximately 800,000 distinct CDR3 sequences, with around 45% as singletons. The sample taken for sequencing was blood. The receptors were gathered from a man older than 75 in good health.

This clonotype was found a few times. This chain uses TRBV28 with TRBJ2-6; possibly TRBD2 for D (5 bases). In germline, CDR1 is MDHEN, CDR2 SYDVKM. This CDR3 has 15 residues. V was clipped by 4 bases and J by 0 bases, with 7 bases between them. CDR3 in DNA: TGTGCCAGCAGTTCAACTAGCTCTGGGGCCAACGTCCTGACTTTC. Amino acid sequence: CASSSTSSGANVLTF.

This clonotype was counted between two and nine times. The chain links TRBV20-1 to TRBJ2-1; the D gene is possibly TRBD1 (7 bases). The CDR3 runs 14 residues. Deletions cut 6 bases from V and 6 bases from J, with 18 bases between. Germline V gene lookup returns CDR1 DFQATT and CDR2 SNEGSKA (reference sequence). This CDR3 is CSASLGGQSNEQFF. The CDR3 nucleotides are TGCAGTGCCTCCCTCGGGGGACAGTCCAATGAGCAGTTCTTC.

Comments on this clonotype: A read error may explain this, as a much larger clone is one base away. The chain is built from TRBV6-5 and TRBJ2-1, with TRBD1 as a possible D gene (6 bases). Germline-derived CDR1 and CDR2 are MNHEY and SVGAGI. V lost 2 bases to trimming and J lost 9 bases, with 11 bases between them. This CDR3 contains 13 residues. CDR3 in DNA: TGTGCCAGCAGTTACGTCCCGGACAGTGAGCAGTTCTTC. Its protein is CASSYVPDSEQFF.

The genes are TRBV5-4 and TRBJ2-1, with 9 bases aligning to TRBD1. The DNA end is a closer match to TRBJ2-7, so the J assignment may be wrong. Germline values: CDR1 SGHNT, CDR2 YYREEE (reference sequence). The length of the CDR3 is 15 residues. CDR3 sequence reads: CASSNRDRVYNEQYF. CDR3 in DNA: TGTGCCAGCAGCAACCGGGACAGGGTCTACAATGAGCAGTACTTC.

This clonotype was detected ten times or more. This chain uses TRBV7-6 with TRBJ2-6; D gene uncertain. Germline values: CDR1 SGHVS, CDR2 FNYEAQ. With 0 bases removed from V and 1 base from J, the gap between germline ends came to 4 bases. The CDR3 has 15 amino acids. CDR3 in DNA: TGTGCCAGCAGCTTAGCGATATCTGGGGCCAACGTCCTGACTTTC. Its protein is CASSLAISGANVLTF. Together with reference TRBV7-6 and TRBJ2-6, the CDR3 gives the full variable domain: GAGVSQSPRYKVTKRGQDVALRCDPISGHVSLYWYRQALGQGPEFLTYFNYEAQQDKSGLPNDRFSAERPEGSISTLTIQRTEQRDSAMYRCASSLAISGANVLTFGAGSRLTVL.

The V gene is TRBV2, the J gene TRBJ1-3; D is unclear. Trimming removed 6 bases at V and 0 bases at J, with 12 bases between. CDR3 size: 15 residues. Germline V gives CDR1 SNHLY, CDR2 FYNNEI. The CDR3: CASREETISGNTIYF. In DNA form, the CDR3 reads TGTGCCAGCAGGGAGGAAACGATCTCTGGAAACACCATATATTTT.

The chain is built from TRBV29-1 and TRBJ2-5; the D gene is possibly TRBD2 (6 bases). There are 12 residues in the CDR3. The V end was cut by 7 bases, the J end by 11 bases, with 20 bases between. The germline V gene has CDR1 SQVTM and CDR2 ANQGSEA. The CDR3 here is CSGGDPSREQYF. As DNA, the CDR3 is TGCAGCGGGGGGGACCCTTCCCGGGAGCAGTACTTC.

In this sample, this clonotype turned up a few times. The rearrangement joins TRBV14 to TRBJ1-1; a possible D gene is TRBD1 (5 bases). The CDR3 loop spans 12 amino acids. Trimming stripped 1 base from V and 12 bases from J, with 12 bases between. CDR1 and CDR2 (germline): SGHDN, FVKESK. The CDR3 is CASSQGGRVTFF. The CDR3 DNA is TGTGCCAGCAGCCAAGGGGGCAGGGTAACTTTCTTT. The full variable domain, with the rest looked up from reference TRBV14 and TRBJ1-1, is EAGVTQFPSHSVIEKGQTVTLRCDPISGHDNLYWYRRVMGKEIKFLLHFVKESKQDESGMPNNRFLAERTGGTYSTLKVQPAELEDSGVYFCASSQGGRVTFFGQGTRLTVV.

The gene calls are TRBV29-1 and TRBJ2-5; 8 bases fit TRBD1. The CDR3 is 16 residues long. V gave up 2 bases and J gave up 5 bases; unmatched junction bases: 13. Germline CDR1 reads SQVTM; CDR2 reads ANQGSEA. Here the CDR3 reads CSVEQVLGQGGETQYF. In DNA, the CDR3 is TGCAGCGTTGAACAAGTCCTTGGACAGGGCGGGGAGACCCAGTACTTC.

This clonotype was seen a few times. This chain joins TRBV5-1 and TRBJ2-3; 14 nucleotides match TRBD2. The CDR3 length is 16 residues. Looked up from germline, CDR1 is SGHRS and CDR2 is YFSETQ. Trimming took 3 bases from V and 2 from J; bases not matched to a gene: 2. As DNA, the CDR3 is TGCGCCAGCAGCTCGACTAGCGGGAGGGCCACAGATACGCAGTATTTT. It translates to CASSSTSGRATDTQYF.

This clonotype was observed a few times. The chain links TRBV7-8 to TRBJ2-5; 13 bases align to TRBD2. CDR1 SGHVS and CDR2 FQNEAQ come from the germline V gene. This CDR3 contains 16 residues. The J segment lost 2 bases and the V segment lost 5 bases, leaving 5 bases of the junction unmatched. The CDR3 sequence is CASSPGTSGKQETQYF. CDR3 DNA: TGTGCCAGCAGCCCAGGGACTAGCGGGAAACAAGAGACCCAGTACTTC.

This clonotype has only one observation. This chain connects TRBV11-2 to TRBJ2-7; D may be TRBD1 (5 bases). The tail of the sequence fits TRBJ2-5 better, so the J call may be wrong. Germline-derived CDR1 and CDR2 are SGHAT and FQNNGV. This CDR3 spans 15 amino acids. For the CDR3, the DNA is TGTGCCAGCAGCTTAGATCCCGCAGGGAAAGAGACCCAGTACTTC. It is translated as CASSLDPAGKETQYF.

This rearrangement joins TRBV27 to TRBJ1-3; 10 nucleotides line up with TRBD1. V was pared by 3 bases and J by 3 bases, with 2 bases of the junction left unmatched. The CDR3 loop spans 15 amino acids. The germline gives CDR1 MNHEY, CDR2 SMNVEV (reference sequence). The chain's CDR3 is CASSLGTGVGNTIYF. CDR3 nucleotide sequence: TGTGCCAGCAGTTTGGGGACAGGGGTTGGAAACACCATATATTTT.

The gene calls are TRBV7-9 and TRBJ2-7; unclear D gene. Trimming pared 1 base from V and 4 bases from J, leaving 11 bases between. In germline, CDR1 is SEHNR, CDR2 FQNEAQ (reference sequence). The CDR3 consists of 14 residues. DNA of the CDR3: TGTGCCAGCAGCTTAGGAGTCCAGATGTACGAGCAGTACTTC. Amino acids: CASSLGVQMYEQYF.

This clonotype has more than one count but fewer than ten. The V gene is TRBV6-4, the J gene TRBJ2-1, with D possibly matching TRBD2 (6 bases). The CDR3 runs to 14 residues. Germline-derived CDR1 and CDR2 are MRHNA and SNTAGT. The ends were cut back, 5 bases at V and 5 bases at J, with 13 bases in the middle. This chain's CDR3 is CASSLLAGHNEQFF. Here the CDR3 DNA reads TGTGCCAGCAGTCTTCTTGCGGGACACAATGAGCAGTTCTTC.

This clonotype was seen once. The gene calls are TRBV4-2 and TRBJ2-2; D ambiguous. Trimming shortened V by 0 bases and J by 2 bases, and 10 bases separated the two germline ends. Germline-derived CDR1 and CDR2 are LGHNA and YNFKEQ. This CDR3 contains 16 residues. The CDR3 spells CASSQEESVNTGELFF. CDR3 nucleotides: TGTGCCAGCAGCCAAGAGGAGTCAGTCAACACCGGGGAGCTGTTTTTT.

This clonotype has just a few counts. V and J are TRBV6-5 and TRBJ2-3; 7 bases fit TRBD1. The CDR3 extends over 16 amino acids. The V gene end was trimmed by 6 bases and the J gene end by 1 base; junction bases not matched to a gene: 10. CDR1 and CDR2 (germline): MNHEY, SVGAGI. The DNA for the CDR3 is TGTGCCAGCAGATCGCTACAGGGGAGTGGCACAGATACGCAGTATTTT. Its protein is CASRSLQGSGTDTQYF.

Here the CDR3 reads CASSPDRYNSPLHF. The CDR3 DNA is TGTGCCAGCAGTCCGGATCGGTATAATTCACCCCTCCACTTT. V usage is TRBV12-3 or TRBV12-4 and J usage is TRBJ1-6; D ambiguous. The CDR3 totals 14 residues. Trimming took 5 bases from V and 4 from J, leaving 9 bases between them.

This clonotype was seen many times. V is TRBV5-1 and J is TRBJ2-3, with 8 bases aligning to TRBD1. The trim removed 3 bases at V and 4 bases at J, leaving 4 bases unmatched. Germline CDR1 SGHRS, CDR2 YFSETQ. This CDR3 is 14 amino acids long. This chain's CDR3 is CASSSSTGADTQYF. The CDR3 nucleotides are TGCGCCAGCAGCTCCTCGACAGGGGCAGATACGCAGTATTTT.

The sample holds a few counts of this clonotype. The chain couples TRBV5-1 to TRBJ2-1, with a tentative D call TRBD1 (7 bases). Trimming took 4 bases from V and 0 from J, leaving 11 bases between them. The germline gives CDR1 SGHRS, CDR2 YFSETQ. The CDR3 has 15 residues. DNA for the CDR3: TGCGCCAGCAGCCCCCAGGGGGGCTCCTACAATGAGCAGTTCTTC. Its protein product is CASSPQGGSYNEQFF.

Worth noting for this clonotype: This sequence may be a read error, since a much larger clone differs from it by one base. V and J are TRBV5-1 and TRBJ2-7; 7 bases map to TRBD1. Per the germline V gene, CDR1 is SGHRS and CDR2 is YFSETQ. The J segment lost 2 bases and the V segment lost 1 base, leaving 3 bases of the junction unmatched. The CDR3 loop spans 14 amino acids. CDR3 amino acids: CASSLTGQTYEQYF. The CDR3 DNA is TGCGCCAGCAGCTTGACGGGACAGACCTACGAGCAGTACTTC.